These 20 T cell receptor beta chains were sequenced from one sample in a study of blood T cell repertoires in COVID-19. The table came from immunoSEQ multiplex PCR; TCRdb's copy has only in-frame clones and leaves some out. The sample records roughly 220,000 clones, around 84% being singletons. The sequenced sample was peripheral blood. These receptors came from a man aged 50 or older who had recovered from COVID-19.

V is TRBV11-2 and J is TRBJ2-7, with D possibly matching TRBD2 (6 bases). The CDR3 is made up of 17 amino acids. V was shortened by 2 bases and J by 2 bases, with 19 bases between the two germline ends. CDR1 and CDR2 from the germline V gene are SGHAT and FQNNGV. CDR3 bases: TGTGCCAGCAGCTTAATTGCCGGGGGAATAGATACCTACGAGCAGTACTTC. The encoded protein is CASSLIAGGIDTYEQYF.

The CDR3 loop is CASTKSGQGIDEQFF. CDR3 coding DNA: TGTGCCAGTACTAAGAGTGGCCAGGGGATTGATGAGCAGTTCTTC. The chain links TRBV6-5 to TRBJ2-1, with D possibly being TRBD1 (6 bases). V was clipped by 9 bases and J by 8 bases, with 23 bases between them. This CDR3 spans 15 amino acids. In germline, CDR1 is MNHEY, CDR2 SVGAGI.

The rearrangement links TRBV7-2 to TRBJ1-6, with D unresolved. Germline-derived CDR1 and CDR2 are SGHTA and FQGNSA. The CDR3 sequence is 17 residues long. Deletions cut 0 bases from V and 10 bases from J, with 19 bases between. This chain's CDR3 is CASSLALGGPSLSPLHF. In DNA, the CDR3 is TGTGCCAGCAGCTTAGCGCTTGGCGGCCCGTCTCTGTCACCCCTCCACTTT.

The chain recombines TRBV2 with TRBJ2-7; no clear D gene. This CDR3 is built from 12 residues. Germline V gives CDR1 SNHLY, CDR2 FYNNEI. Trimming removed 6 bases at V and 2 bases at J, with 8 bases between. CDR3: CASRLETYEQYF. The DNA for the CDR3 is TGTGCCAGCAGACTGGAGACCTACGAGCAGTACTTC.

CDR3 nucleotides: TGTGCCAGCAGTGAAGCAGGTACAGGGTCTCGCGAGCAGTACTTC. Its protein is CASSEAGTGSREQYF. This chain uses TRBV6-1 with TRBJ2-7; TRBD1 might be the D (6 bases). The CDR3 sequence is 15 residues long. V dropped 0 bases and J dropped 6 bases, with 15 bases sitting between them. Looked up from germline, CDR1 is MNHNS and CDR2 is SASEGT.

The chain carries TRBV11-2 and TRBJ2-1; 10 positions agree with TRBD2. J gave up 3 bases and V 5 bases, and 10 bases lay outside the gene matches. Germline V CDR1 and CDR2: SGHAT, FQNNGV. This CDR3 is built from 17 residues. The CDR3 sequence: CASSPRGLAGDYNEQFF. In DNA, the CDR3 is TGTGCCAGCAGCCCGAGGGGTCTAGCGGGGGACTACAATGAGCAGTTCTTC.

This clone was recorded only once. The V and J genes are TRBV5-6 and TRBJ2-3, with 9 bases aligning to TRBD2. V lost 0 bases and J lost 8; bases outside the gene matches: 1. Germline V CDR1 and CDR2: SGHDT, YYEEEE. The CDR3 consists of 13 residues. CDR3 DNA sequence: TGTGCCAGCAGCTTGGGCGGGAGGGCTACGCAGTATTTT. Residues: CASSLGGRATQYF.

V usage is TRBV2 and J usage is TRBJ2-1, with 14 bases lining up with TRBD2. The CDR3 loop spans 15 amino acids. In germline, CDR1 is SNHLY, CDR2 FYNNEI. With V trimmed by 4 bases and J by 8 bases, 4 bases remained unmatched. CDR3 sequence reads: CASSGQGLAGDEQFF. The CDR3 DNA reads TGTGCCAGCAGTGGCCAGGGACTAGCGGGGGATGAGCAGTTCTTC.

Concerning this clone: Germline and junction disagree at one end, which may indicate a read error. The J gene is TRBJ2-7, the V gene TRBV5-6, with a possible D match to TRBD2 (6 bases). CDR1 is SGHDT, CDR2 YYEEEE, per germline. The CDR3 extends over 14 amino acids. CDR3 DNA: TGTGCCAGCAGCTTCGGGACGGGGGTTTACGGGCAGTACTTC. The encoded protein is CASSFGTGVYGQYF. The whole variable domain, remainder taken from reference TRBV5-6 and TRBJ2-7, is DAGVTQSPTHLIKTRGQQVTLRCSPKSGHDTVSWYQQALGQGPQFIFQYYEEEERQRGNFPDRFSGHQFPNYSSELNVNALLLGDSALYLCASSFGTGVYGQYFGPGTRLTVT.

The chain is built from TRBV2 and TRBJ2-5, with TRBD2 matching 11 bases. Germline CDR1 reads SNHLY; CDR2 reads FYNNEI. The CDR3 covers 16 residues. V trimming: 6 bases; J trimming: 5 bases; junction bases outside the gene matches: 11. The CDR3 spells CASRRGSGRAPETQYF. The CDR3 DNA reads TGTGCCAGCAGGAGAGGTAGCGGGAGGGCTCCGGAGACCCAGTACTTC.

This chain links TRBV7-9 with TRBJ1-3; D perhaps matches TRBD1 (6 bases). V dropped 2 bases and J dropped 4 bases, with 18 bases sitting between them. The CDR3 has 17 amino acids. Looked up from germline, CDR1 is SEHNR and CDR2 is FQNEAQ (reference sequence). The CDR3 region is CASSLRVAGARGNTIYF. CDR3 coding DNA: TGTGCCAGCAGCTTACGGGTGGCGGGGGCGAGAGGAAACACCATATATTTT.

The rearrangement uses TRBV19 and TRBJ2-3; no clear D gene. The V gene lost 5 bases and the J gene lost 0 bases, with 12 bases spanning the gap. CDR1 is LNHDA and CDR2 is SQIVND in the germline V gene (reference sequence). This CDR3 has 15 amino acids. CDR3 nucleotide sequence: TGTGCCAGTAGTTTTTGGAGCGCGAGCACAGATACGCAGTATTTT. Translation gives CASSFWSASTDTQYF.

J is TRBJ1-5 and V is TRBV7-2, with TRBD1 matching over 9 bases. V shed 1 base, J shed 2 bases, and the junction held 0 bases outside the gene matches. CDR1 is SGHTA, CDR2 FQGNSA, per germline. The CDR3 loop spans 15 amino acids. CDR3 nucleotide sequence: TGTGCCAGCAGCTTAGACAGGGGGCGCAATCAGCCCCAGCATTTT. The encoded protein is CASSLDRGRNQPQHF.

In its sample, this clone was seen a few times. The chain links TRBV27 to TRBJ2-7; D ambiguous. The CDR3 covers 16 residues. The V end was cut by 6 bases, the J end by 1 base, with 19 bases between. The germline V gene has CDR1 MNHEY and CDR2 SMNVEV (reference sequence). Here the CDR3 reads CASSSALSEVSYEQYF. CDR3 DNA sequence: TGTGCCAGCAGCTCGGCCCTTTCTGAGGTTTCCTACGAGCAGTACTTC.

The chain employs TRBV6-5 and TRBJ1-5; 8 nucleotides agree with TRBD1. The CDR3 covers 13 residues. The junction had 6 bases not matched to a gene; V was cut back by 8 bases and J by 6 bases. Germline CDR1 reads MNHEY; CDR2 reads SVGAGI. As DNA, the CDR3 is TGTGCCAGCCTCGACAGGGGTCGTCAGCCCCAGCATTTT. Translation gives CASLDRGRQPQHF.

The rearrangement links TRBV3-1 (or the pseudogene TRBV3-2) to TRBJ2-3, with D possibly matching TRBD1 (5 bases). The CDR3 extends over 16 amino acids. Germline V lookup: CDR1 LGHDT, CDR2 YNNKEL (reference sequence). Trimming took 4 bases from V and 0 from J, leaving 14 bases between them. Here the CDR3 reads CASSPLQASSTDTQYF. The CDR3 DNA follows: TGTGCCAGCAGCCCCCTACAGGCCTCTAGCACAGATACGCAGTATTTT.

The chain couples TRBV19 to TRBJ1-5, with 7 bases matching TRBD1. CDR3 size: 16 residues. In germline, CDR1 is LNHDA, CDR2 SQIVND (reference sequence). V was pared by 4 bases and J by 4 bases, with 10 bases of the junction left unmatched. Here the CDR3 reads CASSTGSGGSNQPQHF. CDR3 nucleotide sequence: TGTGCCAGTAGTACCGGTTCAGGGGGGTCTAATCAGCCCCAGCATTTT.

The genes are TRBV1 and TRBJ2-1; the D call of TRBD2 is as the table states it, not checked on the DNA. TRBV1 is a known pseudogene. The CDR3 covers 18 residues. The CDR3 bases are TGCACCAGCAGCCAAACCCACCTAAGCGGGAGCTCCTACAATGAGCAGTTCTTC. Translation: CTSSQTHLSGSSYNEQFF.

The chain couples TRBV27 to TRBJ2-7; D is possibly TRBD2 (6 bases). Germline V gives CDR1 MNHEY, CDR2 SMNVEV (reference sequence). The CDR3 loop spans 14 amino acids. The V and J ends lost 2 bases and 1 base respectively, with 9 bases between them. In DNA, the CDR3 is TGTGCCAGCAGTTTAAACGGGAGATCCTACGAGCAGTACTTC. It codes for CASSLNGRSYEQYF.

V gene TRBV19 combines with J gene TRBJ2-7; 9 bases are shared with TRBD1. Germline V lookup: CDR1 LNHDA, CDR2 SQIVND (reference sequence). V gave up 3 bases and J gave up 0 bases; unmatched junction bases: 6. CDR3 length equals 16 residues. CDR3 bases: TGTGCCAGTAGTATCGGACAGGGGTTGAGCTCCTACGAGCAGTACTTC. This codes for CASSIGQGLSSYEQYF.